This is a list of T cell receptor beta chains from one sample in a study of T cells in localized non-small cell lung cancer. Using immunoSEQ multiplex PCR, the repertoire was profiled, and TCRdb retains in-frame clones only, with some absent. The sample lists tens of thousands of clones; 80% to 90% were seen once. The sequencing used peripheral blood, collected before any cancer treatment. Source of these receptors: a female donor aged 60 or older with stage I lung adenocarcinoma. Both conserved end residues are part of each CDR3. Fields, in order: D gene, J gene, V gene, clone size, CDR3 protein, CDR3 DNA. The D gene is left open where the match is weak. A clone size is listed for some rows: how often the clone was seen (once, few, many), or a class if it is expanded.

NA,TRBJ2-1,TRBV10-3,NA,CAISDVGVKSNEQFF,TGTGCCATCAGTGACGTGGGGGTAAAATCCAATGAGCAGTTCTTC
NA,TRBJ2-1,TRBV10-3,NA,CAIDHGEGNEQFF,TGTGCCATCGACCACGGCGAAGGCAATGAGCAGTTCTTC
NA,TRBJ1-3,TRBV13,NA,CASSSPSRGSGNTIYF,TGTGCCAGCAGCTCACCGAGCAGAGGCTCTGGAAACACCATATATTTT
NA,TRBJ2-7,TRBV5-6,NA,CASSLGYEQYF,TGTGCCAGCAGCTTAGGTTACGAGCAGTACTTC
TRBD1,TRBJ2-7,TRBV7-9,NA,CASSLEQGAAYEQYF,TGTGCCAGCAGCTTAGAGCAGGGGGCAGCCTACGAGCAGTACTTC
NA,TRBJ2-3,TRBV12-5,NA,CASGLPPGEDTQYF,TGTGCTAGTGGTTTGCCTCCGGGAGAAGATACGCAGTATTTT
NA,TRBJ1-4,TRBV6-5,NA,CASLQDSTREKLFF,TGTGCCAGCCTACAAGACAGCACAAGGGAAAAACTGTTTTTT
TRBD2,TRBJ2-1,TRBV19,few,CASSIPSGGAGEQFF,TGTGCCAGTAGTATCCCTAGCGGGGGGGCGGGTGAGCAGTTCTTC
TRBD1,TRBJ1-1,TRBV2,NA,CASNVQGASGNTEAFF,TGTGCCAGCAACGTACAGGGGGCGAGTGGAAACACTGAAGCTTTCTTT
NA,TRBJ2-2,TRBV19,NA,CASSIWTPTNTGELFF,TGTGCCAGTAGTATCTGGACACCTACGAACACCGGGGAGCTGTTTTTT
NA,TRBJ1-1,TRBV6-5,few,CASSSGVGMNTEAFF,TGTGCCAGCAGCTCCGGAGTCGGTATGAACACTGAAGCTTTCTTT
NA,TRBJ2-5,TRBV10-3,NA,CAISGRGETQYF,TGTGCCATCAGTGGTAGGGGAGAGACCCAGTACTTC
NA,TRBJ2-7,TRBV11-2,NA,CASSSLGGLSSYEQYF,TGTGCCAGCAGTTCCCTGGGGGGCCTGAGCTCCTACGAGCAGTACTTC
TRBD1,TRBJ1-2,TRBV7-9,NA,CASSLATGGERYTF,TGTGCCAGCAGCTTAGCGACAGGGGGGGAACGCTACACCTTC
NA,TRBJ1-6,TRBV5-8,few,CASSKVLGVVDSPLHF,TGTGCCAGCAGCAAGGTATTGGGGGTCGTAGATTCACCCCTCCACTTT
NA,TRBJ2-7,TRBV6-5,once,CASSQTSLSSYEQYF,TGTGCCAGCAGCCAGACTAGTCTCAGCTCCTACGAGCAGTACTTC
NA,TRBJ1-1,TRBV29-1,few,CSVGRTEAFF,TGCAGCGTTGGTCGGACTGAAGCTTTCTTT
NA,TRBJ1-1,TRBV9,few,CASSVVTNTEAFF,TGTGCCAGCAGCGTAGTGACGAACACTGAAGCTTTCTTT
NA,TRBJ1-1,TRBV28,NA,CASSLPNPGNTEAFF,TGTGCCAGCAGTTTACCTAATCCAGGGAACACTGAAGCTTTCTTT
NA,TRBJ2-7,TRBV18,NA,CASSPYSSYEQYF,TGTGCCAGCTCACCTTACAGTTCCTACGAGCAGTACTTC
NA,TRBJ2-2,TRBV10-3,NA,CAISASGEAGELFF,TGTGCCATCAGTGCATCAGGCGAGGCCGGGGAGCTGTTTTTT
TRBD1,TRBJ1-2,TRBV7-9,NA,CASSLGQGPSYGYTF,TGTGCCAGCAGCTTAGGACAGGGCCCTTCCTATGGCTACACCTTC
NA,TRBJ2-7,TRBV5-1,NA,CASRSGGAFSYEQYF,TGCGCCAGCAGATCTGGGGGGGCATTCTCCTACGAGCAGTACTTC
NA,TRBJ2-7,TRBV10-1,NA,CASSESREIPTYEQYF,TGCGCCAGCAGTGAGTCAAGGGAGATTCCGACCTACGAGCAGTACTTC
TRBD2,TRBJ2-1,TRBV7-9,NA,CASTRLAGDYNEQFF,TGTGCCAGCACCCGTCTAGCGGGGGATTACAATGAGCAGTTCTTC
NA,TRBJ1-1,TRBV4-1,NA,CASSPIIGQKGPEAFF,TGCGCCAGCAGCCCGATTATTGGACAGAAGGGTCCTGAAGCTTTCTTT
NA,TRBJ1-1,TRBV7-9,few,CASSPPSKTEAFF,TGTGCCAGCAGCCCGCCCTCCAAGACTGAAGCTTTCTTT
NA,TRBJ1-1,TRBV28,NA,CASNIILPGRYTEAFF,TGTGCCAGCAACATAATTCTGCCGGGACGGTACACTGAAGCTTTCTTT
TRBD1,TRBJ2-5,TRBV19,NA,CASTRTGQQETQYF,TGTGCCAGTACCCGGACAGGTCAACAAGAGACCCAGTACTTC
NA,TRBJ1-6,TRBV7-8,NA,CASKETHNSPLHF,TGTGCCAGTAAGGAGACCCATAATTCACCCCTCCACTTT
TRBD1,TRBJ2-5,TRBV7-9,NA,CASSSGQGRVETQYF,TGTGCCAGCAGCTCCGGACAGGGTAGGGTAGAGACCCAGTACTTC
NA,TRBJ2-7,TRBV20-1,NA,CSASGSYEQYF,TGCAGTGCTAGCGGGAGCTACGAGCAGTACTTC
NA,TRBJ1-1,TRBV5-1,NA,CASSLGHYPNEAFF,TGCGCCAGCAGCTTGGGACACTACCCAAATGAAGCTTTCTTT
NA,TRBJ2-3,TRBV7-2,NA,CASSLRGVGDTQYF,TGTGCCAGCAGCTTACGGGGAGTCGGAGATACGCAGTATTTT